A single TCR beta chain is shown here with its context. Its antigen is unidentified. The CDR3 length is 15 residues. V was pared by 6 bases and J by 4 bases, with 9 bases of the junction left unmatched. Germline V gives CDR1 MDHEN, CDR2 SYDVKM. Source study methods: Owing to the provision of junction-only sequences devoid of quality scores by immunoSEQ, filtering differed. Some clones are missing from TCRdb's copy, which holds only in-frame ones; the method was immunoSEQ multiplex PCR. V and J calls and clone size are as listed in that table; D and trimming were resolved from the DNA. The sample lists 2.3 million or so clones, 85% to 95% seen once, with under 0.45% in the top ten. The sample originates from a study of shared clonotypes between healthy human individuals. Every donor was a Caucasian adult from Nashville, Tennessee. Study observations and caveats: Among non-shared clonotypes, generation probabilities were lower than among those shared by all four donors.

This clonotype originated in a young man in good health. Some clones in this sample may be carry-over from other donors' samples. Sequencing was done on a sample of naive CD4+ T cells from PBMCs. The subset is: CD45RA+ positively selected. The V and J genes are TRBV28 and TRBJ2-7; 10 bases agree with TRBD1. CDR3 sequence: CASRDPGTGVYEQYF. CDR3 sequence (DNA): TGTGCCAGCAGGGACCCCGGGACAGGGGTTTACGAGCAGTACTTC.